This T cell receptor beta chain was obtained from a study of T cell responses to AZD1222 COVID-19 vaccine. This CDR3 comprises 16 residues. With V trimmed by 8 bases and J by 2 bases, 11 bases remained unmatched. Germline lookup yields CDR1 GTSNPN and CDR2 SVGIG (reference sequence). Sequenced by immunoSEQ multiplex PCR; TCRdb stores in-frame clones only, minus some. The sample includes 100,000 to 150,000 clones, 90% of them seen just once. The chain couples TRBV30 to TRBJ2-2, with 10 bases identical to TRBD1. The starting material was peripheral blood, obtained on day 0 of AZD1222 vaccination. The TCR originated in an adult in good health. Here the CDR3 reads CAIGTGARINTGELFF. The CDR3 region has the DNA TGTGCCATCGGGACAGGGGCCCGGATCAACACCGGGGAGCTGTTTTTT.